The T cell receptor (beta chain) under discussion was sequenced for a study of blood T cell repertoires in COVID-19. This CDR3 contains 14 residues. Germline V CDR1 and CDR2: SGDLS, YYNGEE. V lost 3 bases and J 3 bases, leaving 12 bases between the germline ends. Authors' methods: Estimated nucleated cell counts came from reference gene primer amplification. TCRdb's table, derived via immunoSEQ multiplex PCR, lists solely in-frame clones and lacks some. V, J and clone size were drawn from that table, and D and trimming were deduced from the DNA. The sample records some 320,000 clones, roughly 86% being singletons.

The origin of this receptor is a woman in her forties or fifties who had recovered from COVID-19. The chain uses TRBV9 and TRBJ2-5; D might be TRBD2 (5 bases). The sample comprised peripheral blood. The CDR3 DNA reads TGTGCCAGCAGCGGCTTCCGGGGTGAAGAGACCCAGTACTTC. Protein product: CASSGFRGEETQYF.